Listed here are 21 T cell receptor beta chains from one sample, sequenced in a study of blood T cells in healthy people across ages. Then a second PCR, running roughly 7 to 12 cycles, was carried out with a sample-barcoded 5' primer and a J-beta primer mix. MiXCR was run by TCRdb on the 5' RACE reads, yielding one entry per CDR3 protein. The sample comprises roughly 800,000 distinct CDR3 sequences, 53% of which are singletons, and roughly 37% rests with the top ten. Sequenced sample: blood. These receptors came from a man older than 75 in good health.

The table lists this clonotype with a count of one. This chain links TRBV3-1 with TRBJ2-1; 9 bases line up with TRBD2. The CDR3 extends over 13 amino acids. The V gene end was trimmed by 0 bases and the J gene end by 15 bases; junction bases not matched to a gene: 6. Germline CDR1 and CDR2: LGHDT and YNNKEL (reference sequence). Here the CDR3 DNA reads TGTGCCAGCAGCCAAGAGGCCAGCGGGAGGCCGTTCTTC. As protein: CASSQEASGRPFF.

In nucleotides, the CDR3 is TGCGCCAGCAGCCCGGGCGGGGCGACAACCGGGGAGCTGTTTTTT. Its translation is CASSPGGATTGELFF. The rearrangement joins TRBV5-1 to TRBJ2-2; a possible D gene is TRBD2 (6 bases). CDR3 length equals 15 residues. V was clipped by 4 bases and J by 5 bases, with 15 bases between them. Per germline, CDR1 SGHRS and CDR2 YFSETQ.

The J gene is TRBJ2-4, the V gene TRBV27; TRBD2 agrees at 7 bases. The tail of the sequence fits TRBJ2-7 better, so the J call may be wrong. The CDR3 sequence is 14 residues long. CDR1 and CDR2 (germline): MNHEY, SMNVEV (reference sequence). CDR3 sequence: CACKSLGGSGEQYF. The CDR3 coding sequence is TGTGCCTGCAAATCCTTGGGCGGGAGTGGCGAGCAGTACTTC.

The chain links TRBV24-1 to TRBJ2-7; tentatively, D is TRBD1 (5 bases). This CDR3 is 15 amino acids long. Germline lookup yields CDR1 KGHDR and CDR2 SFDVKD. The V end was cut by 1 base, the J end by 1 base, with 10 bases between. CDR3 nucleotide sequence: TGTGCCACCAGTGATTTTGACAGTCCGTCCTACGAGCAGTACTTC. This codes for CATSDFDSPSYEQYF.

This clonotype was seen more than once but under ten times. The chain uses TRBV29-1 and TRBJ2-7, with D tentatively TRBD1 (5 bases). The CDR3 spans 12 residues. Deletions cut 5 bases from V and 0 bases from J, with 8 bases between. Germline CDR1 SQVTM, CDR2 ANQGSEA. For the CDR3, the DNA is TGCAGCGTTAAGGGGAACTCCTACGAGCAGTACTTC. It yields the protein CSVKGNSYEQYF.

This rearrangement joins TRBV5-1 to TRBJ2-7; the match to TRBD1 covers 10 bases. CDR1 and CDR2 from the germline V gene are SGHRS and YFSETQ. Trimming took 5 bases from V and 1 from J; bases not matched to a gene: 3. This CDR3 contains 14 residues. The CDR3 loop is CASRRQGASYEQYF. DNA of the CDR3: TGCGCCAGCAGGAGACAGGGGGCTTCCTACGAGCAGTACTTC.

The chain recombines TRBV5-1 with TRBJ2-5; D possibly matches TRBD1 or TRBD2 (5 bases each). The J call is uncertain, as TRBJ2-7 better fits the DNA end. Germline V gene lookup returns CDR1 SGHRS and CDR2 YFSETQ. This CDR3 contains 13 residues. This CDR3 reads CASSYGGENEQYF. In DNA, the CDR3 is TGCGCCAGCAGTTATGGGGGTGAGAACGAGCAGTACTTC.

The CDR3 region has the DNA TGTGCCAGCAGTTCTTGGGACGGGAAAGAGCAAGAGACCCGGTACTTC. Its protein product is CASSSWDGKEQETRYF. The J gene is TRBJ2-7, the V gene TRBV7-2; tentatively, D is TRBD1 or TRBD2 (5 bases each). This CDR3 region has 16 residues. V lost 6 bases to trimming and J lost 12 bases, with 30 bases between them. Germline CDR1 and CDR2: SGHTA and FQGNSA. The whole variable domain, filled in from reference TRBV7-2 and TRBJ2-7, reads GAGVSQSPSNKVTEKGKDVELRCDPISGHTALYWYRQSLGQGLEFLIYFQGNSAPDKSGLPSDRFSAERTGGSVSTLTIQRTQQEDSAVYLCASSSWDGKEQETRYFGPGTRLTVT.

The sample holds one count of this clonotype. The chain uses TRBV6-2 or TRBV6-3 and TRBJ1-1; 9 bases map to TRBD1. This CDR3 spans 16 amino acids. Looked up from germline, CDR1 is MNHEY and CDR2 is SVGEGT. V was clipped by 6 bases and J by 4 bases; unmatched bases: 12. The CDR3 nucleotides read TGTGCCAGCAGCGCAAACAGGGGGCGTATGAGCACTGAAGCTTTCTTT. It specifies CASSANRGRMSTEAFF.

This clonotype was counted once. The chain has TRBV28 and TRBJ1-2, with 10 nucleotides matching TRBD1. Losses at the gene ends were 5 bases for V and 6 bases for J; bases not matched to a gene: 9. Germline-derived CDR1 and CDR2 are MDHEN and SYDVKM. The CDR3 loop spans 15 amino acids. CDR3 region: CASSPPGQGVNGYTF. For the CDR3, the DNA is TGTGCCAGCAGTCCTCCCGGACAGGGGGTGAATGGCTACACCTTC.

Only a few counts were recorded for this clonotype. Here the CDR3 reads CSLAPGAKNIQYF. In DNA form, the CDR3 reads TGCAGTTTGGCACCAGGAGCCAAAAACATTCAGTACTTC. This rearrangement joins TRBV20-1 to TRBJ2-4; D remains unclear. This CDR3 has 13 amino acids. Germline CDR1 DFQATT, CDR2 SNEGSKA (reference sequence). V was trimmed by 8 bases and J by 0 bases, leaving 11 bases between them.

This clonotype occurred a few times. V gene TRBV21-1 combines with J gene TRBJ1-4. TRBV21-1 is a known pseudogene. This CDR3 comprises 16 residues. The CDR3 DNA sequence: TGTGCCAGCAGGACAGCGCAAACTAAGCCTAATGAAAAACTGTTTTTT. As protein: CASRTAQTKPNEKLFF.

The chain has TRBV9 and TRBJ2-5, with D possibly TRBD2 on 7 matching bases. Deletions cut 0 bases from V and 5 bases from J, with 14 bases between. The CDR3 extends over 15 amino acids. Germline V gives CDR1 SGDLS, CDR2 YYNGEE. CDR3 coding DNA: TGTGCCAGCAGCGTAGGTGCGGGGGCTATGGAGACCCAGTACTTC. Protein sequence: CASSVGAGAMETQYF.

The chain joins TRBV14 to TRBJ2-3; D perhaps matches TRBD2 (5 bases). Trimming took off 2 bases at V and 0 bases at J, with 9 bases between the two ends. Germline V gives CDR1 SGHDN, CDR2 FVKESK. The CDR3 is made up of 15 amino acids. For the CDR3, the DNA is TGTGCCAGCAGCCAACCCGGACTGAGCACAGATACGCAGTATTTT. This encodes CASSQPGLSTDTQYF. Based on the CDR3 plus reference TRBV14 and TRBJ2-3, the full variable domain is EAGVTQFPSHSVIEKGQTVTLRCDPISGHDNLYWYRRVMGKEIKFLLHFVKESKQDESGMPNNRFLAERTGGTYSTLKVQPAELEDSGVYFCASSQPGLSTDTQYFGPGTRLTVL.

Turning to this clonotype: One end of the junction does not line up with germline, which may come from a read error. The chain combines TRBV7-7 with TRBJ2-5; 7 bases are shared with TRBD2. CDR3 length: 18 residues. CDR1 SSHAT and CDR2 FNYEAQ come from the germline V gene (reference sequence). This CDR3 reads CASSLGVSSGNALETQYF. The CDR3 DNA reads as TGTGCTAGCAGCTTGGGGGTATCGAGCGGGAATGCCTTAGAGACCCAGTACTTC.

The sample holds a few counts of this clonotype. The chain combines TRBV4-2 with TRBJ2-7; D uncertain. Trimming shortened V by 0 bases and J by 5 bases, and 8 bases separated the two germline ends. This CDR3 has 13 residues. In germline, CDR1 is LGHNA, CDR2 YNFKEQ. CDR3 sequence reads: CASSQDPGDEQYF. In DNA, the CDR3 is TGTGCCAGCAGCCAAGATCCAGGTGACGAGCAGTACTTC.

The chain employs TRBV24-1 and TRBJ1-2, with TRBD1 as a possible D gene (6 bases). This CDR3 is 15 amino acids long. Germline CDR1 is KGHDR and CDR2 is SFDVKD. Trimming cost V 7 bases and J 4 bases, with 18 bases left between them. The CDR3 loop reads CATSTGGGGGYGYTF. The CDR3 DNA is TGTGCCACCAGCACTGGAGGGGGAGGCGGCTATGGCTACACCTTC.

The rearrangement uses TRBV9 and TRBJ2-2; D is undetermined. Germline CDR1 SGDLS, CDR2 YYNGEE. The CDR3 totals 13 residues. Trimming stripped 5 bases from V and 4 bases from J, with 9 bases between. CDR3 sequence reads: CASSARPTGELFF. The CDR3 DNA is TGTGCCAGCAGTGCTAGACCCACCGGGGAGCTGTTTTTT.

In its sample, this clonotype was seen a few times. This chain links TRBV20-1 with TRBJ2-3; D gene ambiguous. The CDR3 spans 12 residues. Trimming removed 0 bases from V and 14 bases from J, with 15 bases in between. Germline-derived CDR1 and CDR2 are DFQATT and SNEGSKA (reference sequence). The CDR3 coding sequence is TGCAGTGCTAGAGATATTACAAGATACGCGTATTTT. It yields the protein CSARDITRYAYF.

The V gene is TRBV29-1, the J gene TRBJ2-6, with 8 nucleotides matching TRBD1. CDR3 length: 16 residues. CDR1 and CDR2 from the germline V gene are SQVTM and ANQGSEA. V shed 4 bases, J shed 2 bases, and the junction held 7 bases outside the gene matches. The DNA of the CDR3 is TGCAGCGTTGTGGCAGGGGGCAAGCCTGGGGCCAACGTCCTGACTTTC. This codes for CSVVAGGKPGANVLTF.

J is TRBJ2-7 and V is TRBV10-3; 9 bases match TRBD2. CDR1 and CDR2 (germline): ENHRY, SYGVKD. The CDR3 has 14 amino acids. V was pared by 6 bases and J by 2 bases, with 5 bases of the junction left unmatched. CDR3 coding DNA: TGTGCCATCAGGGCGGGAGGGACTACCTACGAGCAGTACTTC. It yields the protein CAIRAGGTTYEQYF.